These 27 T cell receptor beta chains originate from one sample sequenced in a study of T cells after yellow fever vaccination. TCRdb re-called the 5' RACE reads through MiXCR, storing one row per CDR3 protein. Among about 550,000 distinct CDR3 sequences, around 21% were seen once, and the ten largest hold over 11%. Here the sequenced sample was PBMCs, taken 15 days after the yellow fever booster vaccination. Receptor source: a man aged 25 to 40 who received the YFV17D yellow fever vaccine.

This clonotype came up many times. This chain links TRBV7-9 with TRBJ2-7; TRBD1 matches 7 bases. The J segment lost 7 bases and the V segment lost 5 bases, leaving 14 bases of the junction unmatched. Looked up from germline, CDR1 is SEHNR and CDR2 is FQNEAQ (reference sequence). The CDR3 runs 15 residues. The DNA of the CDR3 is TGTGCCAGCAGCCCGCTAGGGGACAGACTACTGGAGCAGTACTTC. This encodes CASSPLGDRLLEQYF. The whole variable domain, filled in from reference TRBV7-9 and TRBJ2-7, reads DTGVSQNPRHKITKRGQNVTFRCDPISEHNRLYWYRQTLGQGPEFLTYFQNEAQLEKSRLLSDRFSAERPKGSFSTLEIQRTEQGDSAMYLCASSPLGDRLLEQYFGPGTRLTVT.

This clonotype was counted only a few times. The chain recombines TRBV11-2 with TRBJ2-1; a weak D match, TRBD2 (5 bases). V shed 5 bases and J shed 7 bases, with 18 bases lying between them. The CDR3 totals 15 residues. CDR1 and CDR2 (germline): SGHAT, FQNNGV. In nucleotides, the CDR3 is TGTGCCAGCAGCCCGGTCATAGATACGGGGAATGAGCAGTTCTTC. Protein: CASSPVIDTGNEQFF.

The gene calls are TRBV19 and TRBJ2-4; 9 bases match TRBD1. Germline V gene lookup returns CDR1 LNHDA and CDR2 SQIVND (reference sequence). V lost 4 bases to trimming and J lost 8 bases; unmatched junction nucleotides: 6. The CDR3 covers 14 residues. The CDR3 DNA is TGTGCCAGTAGTACGAGGGACAGGGTAGACATTCAGTACTTC. Translated: CASSTRDRVDIQYF.

The V call is TRBV28, the J call TRBJ2-7, with 14 bases aligning to TRBD2. CDR1 and CDR2 (germline): MDHEN, SYDVKM. V gave up 6 bases and J gave up 5 bases; unmatched junction bases: 18. The CDR3 sequence is 19 residues long. The CDR3 DNA is TGTGCCAGCAGAAACCCCCCAGGGACTAGCGGGAGAATCGGAAACGAGCAGTACTTC. It translates to CASRNPPGTSGRIGNEQYF.

The chain's CDR3 is CAITDRDEQYF. CDR3 nucleotide sequence: TGTGCCATCACCGACCGTGACGAGCAGTACTTC. The J gene is TRBJ2-7, the V gene TRBV10-3; D is undetermined. Looked up from germline, CDR1 is ENHRY and CDR2 is SYGVKD. CDR3 length: 11 amino acids. Trimming left V 7 bases short and J 5 bases short, with 9 bases between.

The chain recombines TRBV20-1 with TRBJ2-5, with 10 bases that match TRBD2. Germline CDR1 and CDR2: DFQATT and SNEGSKA (reference sequence). This CDR3 has 17 amino acids. V lost 2 bases to trimming and J lost 5 bases; unmatched junction nucleotides: 14. CDR3 bases: TGCAGTGCTAGAACCTCCCTAGCGGGAGCCCCGGGGGAGACCCAGTACTTC. Protein product: CSARTSLAGAPGETQYF.

This clonotype occurred a few times. J is TRBJ1-2 and V is TRBV20-1; TRBD1 aligns across 8 bases. The length of the CDR3 is 15 residues. The V gene's germline CDR1 is DFQATT and CDR2 SNEGSKA (reference sequence). The J segment lost 7 bases and the V segment lost 2 bases, leaving 12 bases of the junction unmatched. In DNA form, the CDR3 reads TGCAGTGCTAGAAGATCCGGACAGGGAATTAGTGGCTACACCTTC. As protein: CSARRSGQGISGYTF.

This sequence joins TRBV7-9 and TRBJ2-3, with unresolved D. Per the germline V gene, CDR1 is SEHNR and CDR2 is FQNEAQ (reference sequence). Trimming took off 5 bases at V and 1 base at J, with 10 bases between the two ends. The CDR3 totals 14 residues. The CDR3, as DNA: TGTGCCAGCAGCCGTGGTAGTGGCACAGATACGCAGTATTTT. Translating it yields CASSRGSGTDTQYF.

This clonotype was observed a handful of times. The chain combines TRBV7-8 with TRBJ2-2, with TRBD2 matching over 12 bases. CDR3 length: 15 residues. Germline-derived CDR1 and CDR2 are SGHVS and FQNEAQ. The trim removed 5 bases at V and 6 bases at J, leaving 4 bases unmatched. Here the CDR3 DNA reads TGTGCCAGCAGCGCCGGGACTAGCGGGCCCGGGGAGCTGTTTTTT. Protein sequence: CASSAGTSGPGELFF.

This clonotype was seen more than once but under ten times. V usage is TRBV20-1 and J usage is TRBJ2-1; weak D call: TRBD2 (5 bases). The CDR3 extends over 13 amino acids. V shed 5 bases and J shed 8 bases, with 16 bases lying between them. Looked up from germline, CDR1 is DFQATT and CDR2 is SNEGSKA (reference sequence). The CDR3 bases are TGCAGTGCTTCCGACGGGATTTTGGATGAGCAGTTCTTC. Its translation is CSASDGILDEQFF.

The rearrangement links TRBV5-1 to TRBJ2-7; 7 nucleotides align to TRBD1. CDR1 and CDR2 (germline): SGHRS, YFSETQ. This CDR3 is 16 amino acids long. Trimming at V came to 4 bases and at J to 0 bases, leaving 10 bases not matched to a gene. Here the CDR3 DNA reads TGCGCCAGCAGCCAAATGGCGACAGGGAGCTCCTACGAGCAGTACTTC. It is translated as CASSQMATGSSYEQYF.

This clonotype was seen only a few times. This chain connects TRBV29-1 to TRBJ2-7; D not resolved. The V end lost 7 bases, the J end lost 3 bases, and 10 bases lay between the germline ends. Germline V gives CDR1 SQVTM, CDR2 ANQGSEA. CDR3 length equals 11 residues. CDR3 sequence (DNA): TGCAGCGGTAGGCTGGGCTACGAGCAGTACTTC. It codes for CSGRLGYEQYF.

This chain links TRBV29-1 with TRBJ2-1, with 9 bases matching TRBD2. V trimming: 5 bases; J trimming: 6 bases; junction bases outside the gene matches: 11. CDR3 length: 15 residues. The V gene's germline CDR1 is SQVTM and CDR2 ANQGSEA. The CDR3 region has the DNA TGCAGCGTTCTGGGCCGACGACTAGCGGTCAATGAGCAGTTCTTC. It yields the protein CSVLGRRLAVNEQFF.

This chain connects TRBV19 to TRBJ2-3; no definite D call. V shed 0 bases and J shed 2 bases, with 6 bases lying between them. CDR3 size: 14 residues. From germline, CDR1 is LNHDA and CDR2 SQIVND (reference sequence). DNA of the CDR3: TGTGCCAGTAGTATAGATCAGTACACAGATACGCAGTATTTT. It is translated as CASSIDQYTDTQYF.

This clonotype has only a few counts. In DNA form, the CDR3 reads TGCAGTGCTAGATTGAGCTGGGGCAGTATGGGGACCCAGTACTTC. Protein: CSARLSWGSMGTQYF. The chain recombines TRBV20-1 with TRBJ2-5, with TRBD1 as a possible D gene (5 bases). V was cut by 2 bases and J by 7 bases, with 20 bases left in between. Per germline, CDR1 DFQATT and CDR2 SNEGSKA (reference sequence). The CDR3 has 15 residues.

This clonotype was counted a few times. The V call is TRBV5-1, the J call TRBJ1-1; tentatively, D is TRBD1 (6 bases). V lost 2 bases to trimming and J lost 1 base, with 9 bases between them. This CDR3 is 14 amino acids long. Germline V lookup: CDR1 SGHRS, CDR2 YFSETQ. The CDR3 loop is CASSFGGQNTEAFF. In nucleotides, the CDR3 is TGCGCCAGCAGCTTCGGGGGGCAGAACACTGAAGCTTTCTTT.

The rearrangement links TRBV5-6 to TRBJ1-1; TRBD1 might be the D (6 bases). The V and J ends lost 4 bases and 2 bases respectively, with 15 bases between them. The V gene's germline CDR1 is SGHDT and CDR2 YYEEEE. There are 15 residues in the CDR3. The CDR3, as DNA: TGTGCCAGCAGCCCAGTTACAGGGTATAACACTGAAGCTTTCTTT. Protein product: CASSPVTGYNTEAFF.

The chain is built from TRBV5-1 and TRBJ2-3; 8 bases agree with TRBD1. This CDR3 has 14 residues. The trim removed 4 bases at V and 2 bases at J, leaving 3 bases unmatched. Germline CDR1 and CDR2: SGHRS and YFSETQ. In DNA, the CDR3 is TGCGCCAGCAGCATGGGACAGGCCACAGATACGCAGTATTTT. Translated: CASSMGQATDTQYF.

With regard to this clonotype: Possible read error: a much larger clone is one base away. The rearrangement joins TRBV29-1 to TRBJ2-7; 11 bases agree with TRBD2. Germline-derived CDR1 and CDR2 are SQVTM and ANQGSEA. The J segment lost 4 bases and the V segment lost 8 bases, leaving 7 bases of the junction unmatched. There are 13 residues in the CDR3. CDR3 coding DNA: TGCAGCATTGTGCGACTAGCGGGATACGAGCAGTACTTC. The encoded protein is CSIVRLAGYEQYF.

CDR3 DNA: TGTGCCAGTACCTCTAGGGAAACAATGAACACTGAAGCTTTCTTT. This translates into CASTSRETMNTEAFF. The rearrangement uses TRBV19 and TRBJ1-1; no clear D. Trimming cost V 7 bases and J 0 bases, with 15 bases left between them. Germline V gives CDR1 LNHDA, CDR2 SQIVND (reference sequence). The CDR3 totals 15 residues.

The chain links TRBV20-1 to TRBJ2-5; D might be TRBD2 (6 bases). The germline CDR1 and CDR2 sequences are DFQATT and SNEGSKA (reference sequence). The CDR3 spans 13 residues. Trimming shortened V by 3 bases and J by 3 bases, and 11 bases separated the two germline ends. The CDR3 DNA reads as TGCAGTGCTAGGCGGGACTTCGAAGAGACCCAGTACTTC. This gives the protein CSARRDFEETQYF.

This rearrangement joins TRBV7-9 to TRBJ2-1, with D perhaps assigned TRBD1 or TRBD2 (5 bases each). Deletions cut 5 bases from V and 10 bases from J, with 24 bases between. From germline, CDR1 is SEHNR and CDR2 FQNEAQ (reference sequence). The CDR3 runs 16 residues. CDR3 coding DNA: TGTGCCAGCAGCCAAAGTCGGGGACGGCCTATAGTGGAGCAGTTCTTC. It specifies CASSQSRGRPIVEQFF.

This clonotype was seen a handful of times. CDR3 region: CASSESKVKVEQFF. The CDR3 nucleotides read TGCGCCAGCAGTGAGTCGAAAGTAAAGGTCGAGCAGTTCTTC. The chain has TRBV10-1 and TRBJ2-1; D uncertain. V lost 0 bases and J 10 bases, leaving 13 bases between the germline ends. Germline CDR1 and CDR2: WNHNN and SYGVQD (reference sequence). The CDR3 is made up of 14 amino acids.

The chain is built from TRBV11-2 and TRBJ2-3; D is uncertain. CDR1 SGHAT and CDR2 FQNNGV come from the germline V gene. The CDR3 loop spans 14 amino acids. V was shortened by 0 bases and J by 2 bases, with 6 bases between the two germline ends. The CDR3 DNA is TGTGCCAGCAGCTTAGAGCCCCACACAGATACGCAGTATTTT. Its translation is CASSLEPHTDTQYF.

Ten or more counts support this clonotype. The chain links TRBV7-9 to TRBJ2-1; TRBD2 agrees at 12 bases. The CDR3 extends over 12 amino acids. V shed 4 bases, J shed 16 bases, and the junction held 5 bases outside the gene matches. CDR1 and CDR2 (germline): SEHNR, FQNEAQ (reference sequence). CDR3 sequence reads: CASSSTSGSSFF. CDR3 in DNA: TGTGCCAGCAGCTCGACTAGCGGGAGCTCATTCTTC.

The table lists this clonotype with a few counts. The chain links TRBV6-4 to TRBJ2-2, with D unresolved. From germline, CDR1 is MRHNA and CDR2 SNTAGT. The CDR3 covers 14 residues. V shed 2 bases and J shed 4 bases, with 8 bases lying between them. The CDR3 here is CASSDRAGTGELFF. The CDR3 nucleotides read TGTGCCAGCAGTGACAGGGCCGGCACCGGGGAGCTGTTTTTT.

This clonotype has ten or more counts. This sequence joins TRBV4-3 and TRBJ2-1; D call uncertain. The CDR3 runs 14 residues. CDR1 and CDR2 from the germline V gene are LGHNA and YSLEER. V was cut by 0 bases and J by 5 bases, with 8 bases left in between. The CDR3 coding sequence is TGCGCCAGCAGCCAAGAATCTTCACACAATGAGCAGTTCTTC. Encoded protein: CASSQESSHNEQFF.